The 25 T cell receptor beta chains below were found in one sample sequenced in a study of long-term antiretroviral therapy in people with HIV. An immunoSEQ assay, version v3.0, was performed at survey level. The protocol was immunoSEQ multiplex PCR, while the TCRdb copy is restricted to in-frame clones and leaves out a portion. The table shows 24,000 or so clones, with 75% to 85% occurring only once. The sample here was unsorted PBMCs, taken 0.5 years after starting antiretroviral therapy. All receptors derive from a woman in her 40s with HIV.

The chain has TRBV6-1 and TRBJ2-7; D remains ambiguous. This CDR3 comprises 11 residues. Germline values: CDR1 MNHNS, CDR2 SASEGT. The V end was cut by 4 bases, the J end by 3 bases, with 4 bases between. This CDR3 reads CASSGNYEQYF. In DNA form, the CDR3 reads TGTGCCAGCAGTGGCAACTACGAGCAGTACTTC.

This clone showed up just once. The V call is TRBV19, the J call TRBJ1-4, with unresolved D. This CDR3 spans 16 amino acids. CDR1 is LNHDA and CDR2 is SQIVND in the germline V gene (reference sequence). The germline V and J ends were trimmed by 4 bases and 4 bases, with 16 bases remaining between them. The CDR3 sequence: CASSKAQVGFNEKLFF. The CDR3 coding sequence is TGTGCCAGTAGTAAGGCCCAGGTTGGGTTTAATGAAAAACTGTTTTTT.

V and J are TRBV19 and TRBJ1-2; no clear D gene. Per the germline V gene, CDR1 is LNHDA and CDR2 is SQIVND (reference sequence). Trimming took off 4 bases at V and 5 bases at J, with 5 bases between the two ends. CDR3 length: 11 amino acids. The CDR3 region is CASSNTYGYTF. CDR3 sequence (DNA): TGTGCCAGTAGTAATACTTATGGCTACACCTTC.

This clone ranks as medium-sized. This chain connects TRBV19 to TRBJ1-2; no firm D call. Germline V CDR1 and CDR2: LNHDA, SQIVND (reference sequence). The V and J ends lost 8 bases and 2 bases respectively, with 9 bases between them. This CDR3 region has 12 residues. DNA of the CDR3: TGTGCCAGTTCCGGGCTAAACTATGGCTACACCTTC. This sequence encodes CASSGLNYGYTF.

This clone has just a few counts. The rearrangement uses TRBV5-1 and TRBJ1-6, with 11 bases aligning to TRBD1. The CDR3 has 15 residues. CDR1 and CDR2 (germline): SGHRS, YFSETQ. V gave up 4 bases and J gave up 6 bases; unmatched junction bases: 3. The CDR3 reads CASSTGQGANSPLHF. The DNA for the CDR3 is TGCGCCAGCAGCACCGGACAGGGGGCTAATTCACCCCTCCACTTT.

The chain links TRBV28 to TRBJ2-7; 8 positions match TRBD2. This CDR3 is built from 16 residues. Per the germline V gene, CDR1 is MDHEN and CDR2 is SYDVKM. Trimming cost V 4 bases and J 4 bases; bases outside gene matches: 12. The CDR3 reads CASSSPGAGGGYEQYF. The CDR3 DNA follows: TGTGCCAGCAGTTCCCCTGGGGCGGGGGGTGGATACGAGCAGTACTTC.

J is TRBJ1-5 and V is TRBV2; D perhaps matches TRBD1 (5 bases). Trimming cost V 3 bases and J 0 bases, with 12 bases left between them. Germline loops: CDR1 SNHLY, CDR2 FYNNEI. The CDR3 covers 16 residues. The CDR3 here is CASSEIGGTSNQPQHF. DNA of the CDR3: TGTGCCAGCAGTGAGATAGGAGGGACTAGCAATCAGCCCCAGCATTTT.

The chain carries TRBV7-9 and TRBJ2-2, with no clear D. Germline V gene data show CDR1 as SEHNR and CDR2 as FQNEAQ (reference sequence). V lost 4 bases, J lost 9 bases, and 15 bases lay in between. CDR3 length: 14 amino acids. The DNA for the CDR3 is TGTGCCAGCAGCTCCTTCGGTGTGACCCGGGAGCTGTTTTTT. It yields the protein CASSSFGVTRELFF.

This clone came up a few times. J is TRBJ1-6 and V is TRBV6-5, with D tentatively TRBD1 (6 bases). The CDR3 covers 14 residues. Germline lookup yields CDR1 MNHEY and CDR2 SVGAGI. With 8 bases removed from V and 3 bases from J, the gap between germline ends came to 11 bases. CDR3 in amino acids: CASRDTYYNSPLHF. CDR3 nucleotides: TGTGCCAGCCGGGACACTTACTATAATTCACCCCTCCACTTT.

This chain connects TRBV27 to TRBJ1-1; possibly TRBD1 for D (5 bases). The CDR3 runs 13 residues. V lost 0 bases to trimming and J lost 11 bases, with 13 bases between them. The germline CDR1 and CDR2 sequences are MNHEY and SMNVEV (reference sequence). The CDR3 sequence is CASSLSNGGRAFF. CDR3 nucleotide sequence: TGTGCCAGCAGTTTATCGAATGGGGGGAGGGCTTTCTTT.

The CDR3 region has the DNA TGTGCCAGCAGCATCAGGGGAGGCGAAAAACTGTTTTTT. It encodes CASSIRGGEKLFF. The chain recombines TRBV7-9 with TRBJ1-4, with a possible D match to TRBD1 (6 bases). Deletions cut 5 bases from V and 8 bases from J, with 12 bases between. The CDR3 runs 13 residues. Per the germline V gene, CDR1 is SEHNR and CDR2 is FQNEAQ (reference sequence).

The CDR3 sequence is CASFAQRGEDTQYF. The CDR3 nucleotides are TGTGCCAGCTTCGCCCAGCGGGGAGAGGATACGCAGTATTTT. The V call is TRBV5-4, the J call TRBJ2-3; TRBD2 aligns across 7 bases. Trimming removed 7 bases from V and 6 bases from J; junction bases left unmatched: 11. The CDR3 has 14 amino acids. The germline V gene has CDR1 SGHNT and CDR2 YYREEE (reference sequence).

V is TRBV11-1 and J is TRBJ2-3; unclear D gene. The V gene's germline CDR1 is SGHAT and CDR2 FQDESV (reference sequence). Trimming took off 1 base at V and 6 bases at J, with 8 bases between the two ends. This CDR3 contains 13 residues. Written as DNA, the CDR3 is TGTGCCAGCAGCTTAGTCGGAGCGGATACGCAGTATTTT. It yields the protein CASSLVGADTQYF.

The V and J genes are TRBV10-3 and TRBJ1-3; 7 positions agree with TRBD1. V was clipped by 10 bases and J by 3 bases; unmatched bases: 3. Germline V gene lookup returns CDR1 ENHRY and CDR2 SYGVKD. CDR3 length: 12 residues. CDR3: CATGTDGNTIYF. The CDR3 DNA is TGTGCCACCGGGACAGATGGAAACACCATATATTTT.

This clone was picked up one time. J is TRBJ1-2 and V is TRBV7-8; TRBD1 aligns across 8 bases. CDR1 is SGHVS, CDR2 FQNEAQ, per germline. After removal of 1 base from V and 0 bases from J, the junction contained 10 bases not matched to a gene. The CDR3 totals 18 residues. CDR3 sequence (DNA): TGTGCCAGCAGCTTAGGGTGGAGACAGGGGAGAGCTAACTATGGCTACACCTTC. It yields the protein CASSLGWRQGRANYGYTF.

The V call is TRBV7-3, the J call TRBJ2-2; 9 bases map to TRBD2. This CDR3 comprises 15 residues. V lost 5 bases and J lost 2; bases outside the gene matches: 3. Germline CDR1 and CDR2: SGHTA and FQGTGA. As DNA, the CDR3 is TGTGCCAGCAGCCTTAGCGGGGGTAACACCGGGGAGCTGTTTTTT. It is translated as CASSLSGGNTGELFF.

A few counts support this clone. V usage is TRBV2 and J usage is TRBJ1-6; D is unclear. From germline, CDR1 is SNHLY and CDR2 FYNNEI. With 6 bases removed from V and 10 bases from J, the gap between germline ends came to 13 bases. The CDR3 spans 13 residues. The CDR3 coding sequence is TGTGCCAGCAGGAGTGTAGGTAACTCACCCCTCCACTTT. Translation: CASRSVGNSPLHF.

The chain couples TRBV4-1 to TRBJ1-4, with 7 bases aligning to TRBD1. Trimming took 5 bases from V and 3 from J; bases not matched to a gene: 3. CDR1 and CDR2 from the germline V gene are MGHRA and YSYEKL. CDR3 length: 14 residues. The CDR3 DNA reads TGCGCCAGCAGCGCCGGGACAGCTAATGAAAAACTGTTTTTT. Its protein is CASSAGTANEKLFF.

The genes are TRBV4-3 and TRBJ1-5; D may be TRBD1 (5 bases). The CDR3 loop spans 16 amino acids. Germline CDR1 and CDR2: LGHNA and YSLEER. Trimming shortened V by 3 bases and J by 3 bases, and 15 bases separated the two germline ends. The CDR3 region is CASSQGRTLNNQPQHF. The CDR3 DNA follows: TGCGCCAGCAGCCAGGGACGGACCCTAAACAATCAGCCCCAGCATTTT.

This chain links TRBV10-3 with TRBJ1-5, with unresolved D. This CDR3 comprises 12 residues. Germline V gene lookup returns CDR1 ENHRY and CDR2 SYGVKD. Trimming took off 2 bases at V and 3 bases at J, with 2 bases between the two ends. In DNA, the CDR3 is TGTGCCATCAGTGAGACCAATCAGCCCCAGCATTTT. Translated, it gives CAISETNQPQHF.

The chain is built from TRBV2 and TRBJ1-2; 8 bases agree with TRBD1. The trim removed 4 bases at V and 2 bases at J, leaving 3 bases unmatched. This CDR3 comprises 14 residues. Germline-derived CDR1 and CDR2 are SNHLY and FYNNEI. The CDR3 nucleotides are TGTGCCAGCAGTGCAGGGGGCCTCAACTATGGCTACACCTTC. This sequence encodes CASSAGGLNYGYTF.

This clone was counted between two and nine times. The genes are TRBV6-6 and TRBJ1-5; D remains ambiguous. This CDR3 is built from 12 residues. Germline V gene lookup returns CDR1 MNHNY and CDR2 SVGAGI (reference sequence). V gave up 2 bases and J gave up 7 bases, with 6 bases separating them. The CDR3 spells CASSYQGQPQHF. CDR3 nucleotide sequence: TGTGCCAGCAGTTACCAAGGACAGCCCCAGCATTTT.

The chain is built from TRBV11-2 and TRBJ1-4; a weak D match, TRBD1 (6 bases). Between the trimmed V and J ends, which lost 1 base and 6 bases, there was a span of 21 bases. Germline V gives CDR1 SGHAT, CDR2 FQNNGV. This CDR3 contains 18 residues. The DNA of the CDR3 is TGTGCCAGCAGCTTAGGGTCAGGGGCAGGTCGAGGGGATGAAAAACTGTTTTTT. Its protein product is CASSLGSGAGRGDEKLFF.

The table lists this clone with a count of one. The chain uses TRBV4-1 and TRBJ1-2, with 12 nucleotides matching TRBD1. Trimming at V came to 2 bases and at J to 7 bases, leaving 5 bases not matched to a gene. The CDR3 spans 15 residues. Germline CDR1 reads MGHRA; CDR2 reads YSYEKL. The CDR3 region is CASSQPGQGAGGYTF. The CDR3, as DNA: TGCGCCAGCAGCCAACCGGGACAGGGGGCCGGTGGCTACACCTTC.

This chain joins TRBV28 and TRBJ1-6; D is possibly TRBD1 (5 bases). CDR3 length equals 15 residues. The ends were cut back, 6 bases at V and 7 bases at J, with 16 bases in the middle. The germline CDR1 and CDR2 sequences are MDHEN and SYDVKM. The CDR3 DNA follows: TGTGCCAGCAGCCTCCAACTGCGGGACAATTCACCCCTCCACTTT. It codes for CASSLQLRDNSPLHF.